The source of this T cell receptor (beta chain) is a study of OX40 agonist ivuxolimab in advanced cancers. Study overall: Ivuxolimab doses were 0.01, 0.1, 0.3, 1.5, 3 or 10 mg/kg every 2 weeks. Earlier treatment with anti-PD-1, anti-PD-L1 or anti-CTLA-4 was permitted, and roughly 40% had received some.

TCRdb keeps only in-frame clones here, not all; method: immunoSEQ multiplex PCR. The sample yields roughly 98,000 clones, about four fifths seen once. The V end lost 0 bases, the J end lost 9 bases, and 10 bases lay between the germline ends. The CDR3 sequence is 12 residues long. The germline V gene has CDR1 SGHNT and CDR2 YYREEE (reference sequence). In this sample, this clone turned up many times. V usage is TRBV5-4 and J usage is TRBJ2-7, with unresolved D. The receptor was isolated from an adult with an advanced solid tumor such as melanoma, head and neck, liver or kidney cancer. Here the sequenced sample was CD4+ or CD8+ T cells sorted from blood, taken in a trial of the OX40 agonist ivuxolimab. This chain's CDR3 is CASSLGASVQYF. The CDR3 region has the DNA TGTGCCAGCAGCTTGGGCGCGAGCGTGCAGTACTTC.